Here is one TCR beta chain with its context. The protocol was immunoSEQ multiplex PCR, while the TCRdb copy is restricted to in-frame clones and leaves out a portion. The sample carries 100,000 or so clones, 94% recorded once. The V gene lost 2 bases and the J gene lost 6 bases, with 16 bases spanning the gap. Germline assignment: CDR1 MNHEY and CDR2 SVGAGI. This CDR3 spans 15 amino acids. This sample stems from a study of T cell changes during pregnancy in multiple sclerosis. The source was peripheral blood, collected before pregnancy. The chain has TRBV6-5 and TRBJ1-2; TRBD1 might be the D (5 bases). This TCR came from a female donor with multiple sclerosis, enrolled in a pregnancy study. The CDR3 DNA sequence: TGTGCCAGCAGTTACACCGGGCCGCGGGGCCATGGCTACACCTTC. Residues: CASSYTGPRGHGYTF.